A single sample is the source of the 22 T cell receptor beta chains below, sequenced in a study of blood T cell repertoires in COVID-19. TCRdb keeps only in-frame clones here, not all; method: immunoSEQ multiplex PCR. The table records approximately 290,000 clones, roughly 86% of them present only once. Sequencing was performed on peripheral blood. The receptors originated from a woman between 25 and 40 years old with COVID-19, enrolled during active disease.

V usage is TRBV11-2 and J usage is TRBJ1-5; 8 bases line up with TRBD1. V was pared by 6 bases and J by 0 bases, with 7 bases of the junction left unmatched. CDR3 length: 16 amino acids. Germline-derived CDR1 and CDR2 are SGHAT and FQNNGV. The chain's CDR3 is CASRSQQGDSNQPQHF. In DNA, the CDR3 is TGTGCCAGCAGATCCCAACAGGGGGATAGCAATCAGCCCCAGCATTTT.

The chain has TRBV28 and TRBJ1-5; possibly TRBD1 for D (6 bases). With 4 bases removed from V and 6 bases from J, the gap between germline ends came to 13 bases. The V gene's germline CDR1 is MDHEN and CDR2 SYDVKM. The CDR3 totals 14 residues. The CDR3 is CASSSPTGIQPQHF. The CDR3 region has the DNA TGTGCCAGCAGTTCCCCAACAGGGATTCAGCCCCAGCATTTT.

This rearrangement joins TRBV29-1 to TRBJ2-2, with D possibly TRBD1 on 6 matching bases. Per germline, CDR1 SQVTM and CDR2 ANQGSEA. The CDR3 sequence is 13 residues long. With 6 bases removed from V and 7 bases from J, the gap between germline ends came to 15 bases. Written as DNA, the CDR3 is TGCAGCGTCCCTACAGGGACGGTCGGGGAGCTGTTTTTT. It encodes CSVPTGTVGELFF.

CDR3 sequence: CASNAHKGLVNNEQFF. The CDR3 nucleotides are TGTGCCAGCAACGCTCACAAGGGACTAGTTAACAATGAGCAGTTCTTC. The chain employs TRBV9 and TRBJ2-1; 8 bases fit TRBD2. The CDR3 contains 16 residues. V shed 6 bases and J 5 bases; nucleotides not matched to a gene: 13. From germline, CDR1 is SGDLS and CDR2 YYNGEE.

The gene calls are TRBV3-1 (or the pseudogene TRBV3-2) and TRBJ1-3, with 8 bases matching TRBD1. The CDR3 spans 16 residues. The J segment lost 0 bases and the V segment lost 8 bases, leaving 9 bases of the junction unmatched. The germline V gene encodes CDR1 LGHDT and CDR2 YNNKEL (reference sequence). CDR3 in amino acids: CASSRGRVLSGNTIYF. CDR3 in DNA: TGTGCCAGCTCCAGGGGGCGAGTCCTCTCTGGAAACACCATATATTTT.

The genes are TRBV7-9 and TRBJ1-2; D gene ambiguous. The CDR3 runs 13 residues. Trimming removed 0 bases from V and 4 bases from J, with 6 bases in between. Germline lookup yields CDR1 SEHNR and CDR2 FQNEAQ (reference sequence). CDR3 nucleotide sequence: TGTGCCAGCAGCTTAGCTTACAGCTATGGCTACACCTTC. As protein: CASSLAYSYGYTF.

The chain combines TRBV7-8 with TRBJ2-3; 8 bases are shared with TRBD2. Germline V gene data show CDR1 as SGHVS and CDR2 as FQNEAQ. This CDR3 is 13 amino acids long. V lost 1 base to trimming and J lost 6 bases; unmatched junction nucleotides: 0. Here the CDR3 DNA reads TGTGCCAGCAGCTTAGAGCGGGGGGATACGCAGTATTTT. Translating gives CASSLERGDTQYF.

This clone was picked up a small number of times. The genes are TRBV18 and TRBJ2-7; D perhaps matches TRBD1 (5 bases). This CDR3 spans 15 amino acids. From germline, CDR1 is KGHSH and CDR2 LQKENI. V lost 2 bases, J lost 2 bases, and 13 bases lay in between. The CDR3 loop is CASSPGADEAYEQYF. CDR3 nucleotide sequence: TGTGCCAGCTCACCAGGGGCGGACGAAGCCTACGAGCAGTACTTC.

The J gene is TRBJ2-5, the V gene TRBV29-1; 9 nucleotides line up with TRBD2. Per germline, CDR1 SQVTM and CDR2 ANQGSEA. V lost 0 bases, J lost 1 base, and 9 bases stayed unmatched. The CDR3 runs 17 residues. The CDR3 DNA reads TGCAGCGTTGAAGATCTCCCCCTACTAGCGGGCCAAGAGACCCAGTACTTC. Its translation is CSVEDLPLLAGQETQYF.

The V and J genes are TRBV15 and TRBJ2-3; the match to TRBD2 covers 8 bases. V lost 3 bases, J lost 5 bases, and 16 bases stayed unmatched. Germline CDR1 LNHNV, CDR2 YYDKDF (reference sequence). This CDR3 spans 18 amino acids. CDR3 sequence reads: CATSRIPPREAREDTQYF. The CDR3 DNA reads as TGTGCCACCAGCAGGATCCCCCCGCGGGAGGCTCGGGAAGATACGCAGTATTTT.

The chain recombines TRBV28 with TRBJ1-6; TRBD1 matches 7 bases. The trim removed 8 bases at V and 0 bases at J, leaving 10 bases unmatched. The CDR3 extends over 17 amino acids. The germline CDR1 and CDR2 sequences are MDHEN and SYDVKM. This CDR3 is CASAVRTGSSYNSPLHF. DNA for the CDR3: TGTGCCAGCGCGGTTCGGACAGGCAGCTCCTATAATTCACCCCTCCACTTT.

The chain is built from TRBV7-7 and TRBJ2-3; D unclear. The germline V and J ends were trimmed by 1 base and 2 bases, with 4 bases remaining between them. Germline lookup yields CDR1 SSHAT and CDR2 FNYEAQ (reference sequence). This CDR3 is built from 13 residues. CDR3 DNA: TGTGCCAGCAGCTTAGGTCTCACAGATACGCAGTATTTT. It encodes CASSLGLTDTQYF.

This clone has a single count. This chain connects TRBV20-1 to TRBJ2-1, with D perhaps TRBD2 (7 bases). Per germline, CDR1 DFQATT and CDR2 SNEGSKA (reference sequence). CDR3 size: 11 residues. V gave up 5 bases and J gave up 15 bases, with 17 bases separating them. The CDR3 sequence: CSAPLRGGGFF. CDR3 nucleotides: TGCAGTGCTCCCCTAAGGGGGGGCGGGTTCTTC.

The rearrangement uses TRBV10-2 and TRBJ2-2; D might be TRBD2 (7 bases). Germline V gene lookup returns CDR1 WSHSY and CDR2 SAAADI. Trimming cost V 3 bases and J 3 bases, with 14 bases left between them. This CDR3 region has 16 residues. The CDR3 region is CASSDWGRGYTGELFF. The CDR3 nucleotides read TGCGCCAGCAGTGATTGGGGGCGGGGGTACACCGGGGAGCTGTTTTTT.

The chain combines TRBV7-9 with TRBJ2-7; TRBD2 agrees at 13 bases. Germline assignment: CDR1 SEHNR and CDR2 FQNEAQ (reference sequence). With V trimmed by 3 bases and J by 2 bases, 10 bases remained unmatched. This CDR3 spans 18 amino acids. The CDR3 region has the DNA TGTGCCAGCAGCTTGACTAGCGGGGGGTCCAAAAACCCCTACGAGCAGTACTTC. Encoded protein: CASSLTSGGSKNPYEQYF.

The genes are TRBV6-5 and TRBJ2-2; TRBD1 aligns across 8 bases. Germline CDR1 is MNHEY and CDR2 is SVGAGI. Unmatched junction bases numbered 6, after V lost 1 base and J lost 5 bases. This CDR3 contains 16 residues. The CDR3 DNA is TGTGCCAGCAGTTACTTTGCAGGGGGCGCAACCGGGGAGCTGTTTTTT. This sequence encodes CASSYFAGGATGELFF.

The V and J genes are TRBV18 and TRBJ2-7; 11 bases are a match to TRBD1. The CDR3 sequence is 14 residues long. Germline V gene sequence: CDR1 KGHSH, CDR2 LQKENI. Germline trimming cut 3 bases from V and 5 bases from J; bases unmatched to any gene: 3. The CDR3 region is CASSPWDRGNEQYF. Written as DNA, the CDR3 is TGTGCCAGCTCACCCTGGGACAGGGGGAACGAGCAGTACTTC. Looking up the rest from reference TRBV18 and TRBJ2-7 gives the full variable domain: NAGVMQNPRHLVRRRGQEARLRCSPMKGHSHVYWYRQLPEEGLKFMVYLQKENIIDESGMPKERFSAEFPKEGPSILRIQQVVRGDSAAYFCASSPWDRGNEQYFGPGTRLTVT.

This clone was observed a single time. The chain couples TRBV2 to TRBJ1-2; a possible D gene is TRBD1 (5 bases). The CDR3 totals 13 residues. V gave up 9 bases and J gave up 6 bases, with 17 bases separating them. Germline values: CDR1 SNHLY, CDR2 FYNNEI. CDR3 coding DNA: TGTGCCAGAAACAGACGGGGGTACGATGGCTACACCTTC. It specifies CARNRRGYDGYTF.

The V and J genes are TRBV10-2 and TRBJ1-2; D unclear. The CDR3 is 14 residues long. Germline V gene sequence: CDR1 WSHSY, CDR2 SAAADI. Trimming shortened V by 1 base and J by 6 bases, and 12 bases separated the two germline ends. The CDR3 is CASSEFNVGDGYTF. The CDR3 nucleotides read TGCGCCAGCAGTGAGTTTAACGTCGGGGATGGCTACACCTTC.

This clone occurred once. The rearrangement links TRBV28 to TRBJ2-3; D may be TRBD2 (6 bases). Germline V lookup: CDR1 MDHEN, CDR2 SYDVKM. The V and J ends lost 5 bases and 4 bases respectively, with 10 bases between them. The CDR3 extends over 13 amino acids. The CDR3 DNA follows: TGTGCCAGCAGTGGCCGGGAGTCAGATACGCAGTATTTT. Translation: CASSGRESDTQYF.

This clone occurred a few times. This chain joins TRBV19 and TRBJ2-7; 8 nucleotides match TRBD1. CDR3 length: 13 residues. The J segment lost 1 base and the V segment lost 5 bases, leaving 1 base of the junction unmatched. CDR1 is LNHDA, CDR2 SQIVND, per germline (reference sequence). The CDR3 DNA sequence: TGTGCCAGTAGTGACAGGGGATCCTACGAGCAGTACTTC. This gives the protein CASSDRGSYEQYF.

The V call is TRBV18, the J call TRBJ2-1; TRBD2 is a possible D gene (6 bases). The CDR3 is 17 amino acids. Germline lookup yields CDR1 KGHSH and CDR2 LQKENI. Trimming took off 0 bases at V and 0 bases at J, with 12 bases between the two ends. The DNA for the CDR3 is TGTGCCAGCTCACCACCGGGGGGTATAAGCTCCTACAATGAGCAGTTCTTC. Protein product: CASSPPGGISSYNEQFF.